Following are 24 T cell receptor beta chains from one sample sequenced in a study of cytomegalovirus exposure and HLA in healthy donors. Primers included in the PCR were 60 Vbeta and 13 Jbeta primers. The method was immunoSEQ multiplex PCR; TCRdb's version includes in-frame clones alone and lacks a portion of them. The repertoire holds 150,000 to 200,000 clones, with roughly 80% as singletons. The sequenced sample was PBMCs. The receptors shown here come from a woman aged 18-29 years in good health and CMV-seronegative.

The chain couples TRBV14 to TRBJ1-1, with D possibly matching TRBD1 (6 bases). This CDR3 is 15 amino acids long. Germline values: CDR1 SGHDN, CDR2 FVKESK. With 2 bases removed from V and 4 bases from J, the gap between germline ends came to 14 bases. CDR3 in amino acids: CASSQSRGISTEAFF. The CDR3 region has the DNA TGTGCCAGCAGCCAAAGTAGGGGGATTTCCACTGAAGCTTTCTTT.

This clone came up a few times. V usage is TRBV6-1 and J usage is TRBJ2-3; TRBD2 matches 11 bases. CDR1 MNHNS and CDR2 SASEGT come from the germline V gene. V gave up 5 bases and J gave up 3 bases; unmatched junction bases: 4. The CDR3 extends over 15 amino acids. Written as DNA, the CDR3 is TGTGCCAGCAGTACTAGCGGGAGTGGTACAGATACGCAGTATTTT. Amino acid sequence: CASSTSGSGTDTQYF.

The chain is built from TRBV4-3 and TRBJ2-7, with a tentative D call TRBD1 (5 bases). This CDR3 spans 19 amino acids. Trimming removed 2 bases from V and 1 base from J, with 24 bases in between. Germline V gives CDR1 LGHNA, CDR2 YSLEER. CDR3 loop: CASSQKATDRALLSYEQYF. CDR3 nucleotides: TGCGCCAGCAGCCAAAAGGCTACCGACAGAGCCCTATTGTCCTACGAGCAGTACTTC.

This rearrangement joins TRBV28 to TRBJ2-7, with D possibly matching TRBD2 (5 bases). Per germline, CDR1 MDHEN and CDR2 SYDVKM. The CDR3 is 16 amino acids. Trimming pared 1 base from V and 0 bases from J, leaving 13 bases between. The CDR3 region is CASSLSGGYPSYEQYF. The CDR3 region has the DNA TGTGCCAGCAGTTTATCAGGCGGGTATCCCTCCTACGAGCAGTACTTC.

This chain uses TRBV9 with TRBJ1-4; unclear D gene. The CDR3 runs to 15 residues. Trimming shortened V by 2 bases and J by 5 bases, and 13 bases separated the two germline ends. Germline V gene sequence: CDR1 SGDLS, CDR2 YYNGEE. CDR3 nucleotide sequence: TGTGCCAGCAGCGTCGACATTAACCGGAATGAAAAACTGTTTTTT. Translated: CASSVDINRNEKLFF.

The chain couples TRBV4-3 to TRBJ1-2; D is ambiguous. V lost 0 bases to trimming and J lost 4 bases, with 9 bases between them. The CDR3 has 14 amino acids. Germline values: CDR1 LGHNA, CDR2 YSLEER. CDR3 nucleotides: TGCGCCAGCAGCCAAGAACTACATACCTATGGCTACACCTTC. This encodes CASSQELHTYGYTF.

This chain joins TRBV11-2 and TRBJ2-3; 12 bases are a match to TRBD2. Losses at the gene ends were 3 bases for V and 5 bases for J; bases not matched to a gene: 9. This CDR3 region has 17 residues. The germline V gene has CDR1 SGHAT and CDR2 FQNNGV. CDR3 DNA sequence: TGTGCCAGCAGCTTTAATGGGGCTAGCGGGGGGGGAGATACGCAGTATTTT. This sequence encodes CASSFNGASGGGDTQYF.

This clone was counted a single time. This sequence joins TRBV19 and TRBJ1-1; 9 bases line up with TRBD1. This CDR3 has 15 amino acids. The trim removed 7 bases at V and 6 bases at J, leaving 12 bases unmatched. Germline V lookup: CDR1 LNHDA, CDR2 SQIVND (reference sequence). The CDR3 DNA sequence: TGTGCCAGTACCGATTCCCCCCGGACAGGGGCTGAAGCTTTCTTT. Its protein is CASTDSPRTGAEAFF.

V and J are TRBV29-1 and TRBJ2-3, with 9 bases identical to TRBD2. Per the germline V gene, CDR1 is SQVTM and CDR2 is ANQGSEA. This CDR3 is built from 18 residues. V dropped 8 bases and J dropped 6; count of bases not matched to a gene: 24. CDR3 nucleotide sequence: TGCAGCTACTTAGCGTTGATGGTGGTAGCGGGAGAGGGGGATACGCAGTATTTT. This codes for CSYLALMVVAGEGDTQYF.

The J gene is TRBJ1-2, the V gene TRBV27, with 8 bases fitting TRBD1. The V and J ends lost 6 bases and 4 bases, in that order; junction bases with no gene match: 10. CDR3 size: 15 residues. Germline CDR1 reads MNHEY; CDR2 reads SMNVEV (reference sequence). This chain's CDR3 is CASSQGTGFFYGYTF. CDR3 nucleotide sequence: TGTGCCAGCAGCCAGGGGACAGGTTTTTTCTATGGCTACACCTTC.

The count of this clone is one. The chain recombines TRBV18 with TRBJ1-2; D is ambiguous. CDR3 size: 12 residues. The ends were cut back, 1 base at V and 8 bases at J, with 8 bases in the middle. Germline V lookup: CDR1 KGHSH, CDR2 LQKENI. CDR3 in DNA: TGTGCCAGCTCACCACTTACTGAGGGCTACACCTTC. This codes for CASSPLTEGYTF.

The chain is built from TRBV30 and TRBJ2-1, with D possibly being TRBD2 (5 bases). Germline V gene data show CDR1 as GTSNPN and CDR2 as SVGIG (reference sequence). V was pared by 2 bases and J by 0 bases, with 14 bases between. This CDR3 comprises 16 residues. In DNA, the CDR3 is TGTGCCTGGAGTACGAAAGGACTGAGCTCCTACAATGAGCAGTTCTTC. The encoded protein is CAWSTKGLSSYNEQFF.

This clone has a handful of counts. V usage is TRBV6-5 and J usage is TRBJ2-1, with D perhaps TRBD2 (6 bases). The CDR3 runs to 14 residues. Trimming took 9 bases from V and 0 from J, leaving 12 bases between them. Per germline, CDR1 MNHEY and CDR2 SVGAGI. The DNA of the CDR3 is TGTGCCAGTTCCCACGGGAGCTCCTACAATGAGCAGTTCTTC. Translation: CASSHGSSYNEQFF.

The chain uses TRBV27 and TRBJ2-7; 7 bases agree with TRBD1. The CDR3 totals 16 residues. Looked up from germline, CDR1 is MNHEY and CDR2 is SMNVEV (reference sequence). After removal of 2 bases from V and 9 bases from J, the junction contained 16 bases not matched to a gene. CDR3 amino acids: CASSLAPGQQERGQYF. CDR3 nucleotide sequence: TGTGCCAGCAGTTTAGCCCCGGGACAGCAAGAAAGGGGGCAGTACTTC.

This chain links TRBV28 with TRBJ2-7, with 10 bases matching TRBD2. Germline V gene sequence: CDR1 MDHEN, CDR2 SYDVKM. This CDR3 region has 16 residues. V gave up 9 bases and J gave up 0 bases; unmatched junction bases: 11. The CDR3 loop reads CASKGASGSFSYEQYF. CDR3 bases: TGTGCCAGTAAGGGGGCTAGCGGGAGTTTCTCCTACGAGCAGTACTTC. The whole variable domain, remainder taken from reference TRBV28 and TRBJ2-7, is DVKVTQSSRYLVKRTGEKVFLECVQDMDHENMFWYRQDPGLGLRLIYFSYDVKMKEKGDIPEGYSVSREKKERFSLILESASTNQTSMYLCASKGASGSFSYEQYFGPGTRLTVT.

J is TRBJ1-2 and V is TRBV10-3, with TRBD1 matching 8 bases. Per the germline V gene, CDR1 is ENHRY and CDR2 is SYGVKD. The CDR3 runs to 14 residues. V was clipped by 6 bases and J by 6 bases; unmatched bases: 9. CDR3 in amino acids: CAISLGQGGDGYTF. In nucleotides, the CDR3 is TGTGCCATCAGCCTAGGACAGGGTGGTGATGGCTACACCTTC.

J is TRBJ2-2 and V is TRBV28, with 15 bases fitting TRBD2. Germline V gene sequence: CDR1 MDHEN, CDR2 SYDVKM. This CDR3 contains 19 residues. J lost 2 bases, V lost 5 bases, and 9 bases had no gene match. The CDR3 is CASSRPGLAGGFNTGELFF. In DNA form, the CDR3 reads TGTGCCAGCAGTCGGCCGGGACTAGCGGGAGGTTTCAACACCGGGGAGCTGTTTTTT.

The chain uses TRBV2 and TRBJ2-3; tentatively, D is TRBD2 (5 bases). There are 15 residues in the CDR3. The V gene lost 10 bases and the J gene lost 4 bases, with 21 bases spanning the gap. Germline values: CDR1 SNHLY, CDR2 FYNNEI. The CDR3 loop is CATDKGLPSADTQYF. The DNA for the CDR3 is TGTGCCACCGACAAAGGACTCCCGAGCGCAGATACGCAGTATTTT.

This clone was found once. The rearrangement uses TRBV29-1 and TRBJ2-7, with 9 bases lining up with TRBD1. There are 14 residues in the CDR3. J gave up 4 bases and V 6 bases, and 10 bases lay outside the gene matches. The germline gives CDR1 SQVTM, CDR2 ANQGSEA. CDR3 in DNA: TGCAGCGTGGTAGGGACAGGGCATCTATACGAGCAGTACTTC. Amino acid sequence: CSVVGTGHLYEQYF.

For the CDR3, the DNA is TGTGCCTGGAGTGTAGTTGGGCAGGGGAAGGAAAACGAGCAGTACTTC. It encodes CAWSVVGQGKENEQYF. The chain is built from TRBV30 and TRBJ2-7, with TRBD1 as a possible D gene (6 bases). Trimming pared 0 bases from V and 5 bases from J, leaving 20 bases between. The CDR3 has 16 residues. Germline loops: CDR1 GTSNPN, CDR2 SVGIG (reference sequence).

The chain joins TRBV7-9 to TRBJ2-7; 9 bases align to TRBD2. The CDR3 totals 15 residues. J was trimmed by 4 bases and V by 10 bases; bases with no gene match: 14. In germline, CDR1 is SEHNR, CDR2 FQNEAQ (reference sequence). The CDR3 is CAMQKAGGSGYEQYF. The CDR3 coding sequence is TGTGCCATGCAAAAAGCGGGAGGATCCGGTTACGAGCAGTACTTC.

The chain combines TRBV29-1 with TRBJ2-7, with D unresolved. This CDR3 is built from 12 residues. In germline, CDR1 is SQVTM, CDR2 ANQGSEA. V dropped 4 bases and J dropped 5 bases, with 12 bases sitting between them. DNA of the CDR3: TGCAGCGTTGTGTACAGAGCTAACGAGCAGTACTTC. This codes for CSVVYRANEQYF.

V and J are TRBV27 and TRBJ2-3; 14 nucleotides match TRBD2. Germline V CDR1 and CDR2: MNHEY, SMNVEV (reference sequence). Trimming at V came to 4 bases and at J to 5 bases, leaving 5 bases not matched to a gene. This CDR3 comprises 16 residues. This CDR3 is CASSSGLAGALDTQYF. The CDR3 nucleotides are TGTGCCAGCAGTTCGGGACTAGCGGGAGCTTTAGATACGCAGTATTTT.

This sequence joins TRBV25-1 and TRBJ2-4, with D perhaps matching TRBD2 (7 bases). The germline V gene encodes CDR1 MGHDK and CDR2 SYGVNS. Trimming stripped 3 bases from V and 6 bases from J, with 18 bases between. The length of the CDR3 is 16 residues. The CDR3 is CASSDSRGRDTNIQYF. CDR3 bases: TGTGCCAGCAGTGATTCTAGGGGGAGGGATACAAACATTCAGTACTTC.